This TCR beta chain came from a study of T-cell reconstitution after alpha-beta-depleted transplantation in children. Construction of the TCRbeta library involved unique molecular identifiers. TCRdb re-called the PCR reads through MiXCR, storing one row per CDR3 protein. The sample carries roughly 590,000 distinct CDR3 sequences, roughly 15% recorded once. V lost 2 bases to trimming and J lost 0 bases; unmatched junction nucleotides: 7. This CDR3 is 17 amino acids long. From germline, CDR1 is MNHEY and CDR2 SVGAGI. This clonotype was picked up a small number of times. The sample here was PBMCs from the stem cell graft donor, taken from the stem cell graft. This clonotype was obtained from a human donor who donated a stem cell graft to a child with acute myeloid leukemia. V and J are TRBV6-5 and TRBJ2-3; TRBD1 aligns across 8 bases. CDR3 residues: CASSYRGTGTSTDTQYF. CDR3 coding DNA: TGTGCCAGCAGTTACCGCGGGACAGGTACTAGCACAGATACGCAGTATTTT.